Each of the 16 T cell receptor beta chains below was sequenced from the same sample in a study of T cell changes during pregnancy in multiple sclerosis. Data came from immunoSEQ multiplex PCR; TCRdb stores just in-frame clones and leaves some out. The sample consists of over 40,000 clones, over 80% of them appearing once. The source was peripheral blood, collected in the first trimester of pregnancy. The receptors shown here come from a female donor in good health, enrolled as a control in a pregnancy study.

This chain links TRBV6-7 with TRBJ1-5; D call uncertain. TRBV6-7 is an ORF; its function is uncertain. Trimming removed 7 bases from V and 4 bases from J, with 5 bases in between. The CDR3 runs to 11 residues. CDR3 nucleotide sequence: TGTGCCAGCATTAGAAATCAGCCCCAGCATTTT. It encodes CASIRNQPQHF.

This clone was observed a single time. The chain is built from TRBV6-1 and TRBJ1-3, with D possibly being TRBD1 (6 bases). The V end lost 3 bases, the J end lost 0 bases, and 15 bases lay between the germline ends. The CDR3 consists of 17 residues. Germline lookup yields CDR1 MNHNS and CDR2 SASEGT. The CDR3 protein is CASSEARTAFSGNTIYF. The CDR3 region has the DNA TGTGCCAGCAGTGAGGCCCGGACAGCATTCTCTGGAAACACCATATATTTT.

The chain has TRBV27 and TRBJ2-7; D perhaps matches TRBD2 (7 bases). This CDR3 contains 14 residues. Germline CDR1 MNHEY, CDR2 SMNVEV (reference sequence). V lost 6 bases and J 9 bases, leaving 21 bases between the germline ends. The CDR3 DNA reads as TGTGCCAGCAGGCCCGGGGGGCAGGAGAAATGGCAGTACTTC. It yields the protein CASRPGGQEKWQYF.

The chain carries TRBV18 and TRBJ2-1; 12 nucleotides line up with TRBD2. The germline V gene has CDR1 KGHSH and CDR2 LQKENI. V trimming: 6 bases; J trimming: 0 bases; junction bases outside the gene matches: 3. The CDR3 loop spans 16 amino acids. The CDR3 DNA sequence: TGTGCCAGCTCCCTAGCGGGAGGGCCCTCCTACAATGAGCAGTTCTTC. Its protein is CASSLAGGPSYNEQFF.

The chain couples TRBV6-5 to TRBJ2-7; D possibly corresponds to TRBD1 (6 bases). Germline V gene sequence: CDR1 MNHEY, CDR2 SVGAGI. V lost 6 bases, J lost 5 bases, and 20 bases lay in between. The CDR3 covers 15 residues. CDR3 sequence: CASSPVTGSRDEQYF. CDR3 DNA sequence: TGTGCCAGCAGCCCCGTCACAGGGAGCCGGGACGAGCAGTACTTC.

The V and J genes are TRBV5-1 and TRBJ2-1, with 11 positions matching TRBD2. This CDR3 spans 15 amino acids. With V trimmed by 5 bases and J by 7 bases, 8 bases remained unmatched. CDR1 and CDR2 (germline): SGHRS, YFSETQ. Written as DNA, the CDR3 is TGCGCCAGCAGTCCTCGCGGGACTAGCGGAAATGAGCAGTTCTTC. This sequence encodes CASSPRGTSGNEQFF. Complete variable domain (other parts from reference TRBV5-1 and TRBJ2-1): KAGVTQTPRYLIKTRGQQVTLSCSPISGHRSVSWYQQTPGQGLQFLFEYFSETQRNKGNFPGRFSGRQFSNSRSEMNVSTLELGDSALYLCASSPRGTSGNEQFFGPGTRLTVL.

V usage is TRBV27 and J usage is TRBJ1-4; 9 bases fit TRBD1. V was pared by 4 bases and J by 3 bases, with 0 bases of the junction left unmatched. The CDR3 runs 14 residues. Looked up from germline, CDR1 is MNHEY and CDR2 is SMNVEV (reference sequence). CDR3: CASSWDRANEKLFF. In DNA, the CDR3 is TGTGCCAGCAGTTGGGACAGGGCTAATGAAAAACTGTTTTTT.

By sample share, this clone is medium-sized (0.01 to 0.1%). CDR3 nucleotide sequence: TGCGCCAGCAGCCCGTTAACAGGGGAGAACACTGAAGCTTTCTTT. Its protein is CASSPLTGENTEAFF. The gene calls are TRBV5-1 and TRBJ1-1; 7 nucleotides match TRBD1. Trimming cost V 4 bases and J 1 base; bases outside gene matches: 7. Germline assignment: CDR1 SGHRS and CDR2 YFSETQ. This CDR3 comprises 15 residues.

The chain employs TRBV7-2 and TRBJ1-3; 7 positions match TRBD1. CDR1 is SGHTA and CDR2 is FQGNSA in the germline V gene. This CDR3 is 18 amino acids long. The J segment lost 0 bases and the V segment lost 1 base, leaving 9 bases of the junction unmatched. The CDR3, as DNA: TGTGCCAGCAGCTTAGTCGGAACAGGGGATTACTCTGGAAACACCATATATTTT. Its protein product is CASSLVGTGDYSGNTIYF.

The genes are TRBV4-2 and TRBJ2-5; 9 positions agree with TRBD2. Per the germline V gene, CDR1 is LGHNA and CDR2 is YNFKEQ. The length of the CDR3 is 17 residues. The V segment lost 0 bases and the J segment 4 bases; nucleotides outside the gene matches: 9. The CDR3 is CASSQDGGGGAVETQYF. The CDR3 region has the DNA TGTGCCAGCAGCCAAGATGGCGGCGGGGGGGCCGTAGAGACCCAGTACTTC.

The chain is built from TRBV5-4 and TRBJ1-2; D not certain. The V end lost 1 base, the J end lost 7 bases, and 11 bases lay between the germline ends. The CDR3 contains 13 residues. Germline CDR1 reads SGHNT; CDR2 reads YYREEE (reference sequence). The CDR3 here is CASSLIGDGGYTF. DNA for the CDR3: TGTGCCAGCAGCTTGATCGGGGATGGTGGCTACACCTTC.

The rearrangement links TRBV4-2 to TRBJ1-4; D perhaps matches TRBD1 (5 bases). This CDR3 contains 16 residues. V lost 6 bases and J 7 bases, leaving 21 bases between the germline ends. The germline V gene encodes CDR1 LGHNA and CDR2 YNFKEQ. CDR3 protein: CASSGLPGILIEKLFF. In nucleotides, the CDR3 is TGTGCCAGCAGTGGGCTACCAGGGATTTTAATTGAAAAACTGTTTTTT.

This chain joins TRBV7-8 and TRBJ2-1, with 14 bases identical to TRBD2. Trimming took 1 base from V and 5 from J; bases not matched to a gene: 13. The V gene's germline CDR1 is SGHVS and CDR2 FQNEAQ. The CDR3 is 20 residues long. The chain's CDR3 is CASSLGGGLAGDRVDNEQFF. The CDR3 coding sequence is TGTGCCAGCAGCTTAGGTGGGGGACTAGCGGGAGATCGGGTCGACAATGAGCAGTTCTTC.

This chain connects TRBV19 to TRBJ2-5; 11 bases match TRBD2. Losses at the gene ends were 1 base for V and 3 bases for J; bases not matched to a gene: 4. Per germline, CDR1 LNHDA and CDR2 SQIVND (reference sequence). The length of the CDR3 is 16 residues. For the CDR3, the DNA is TGTGCCAGTAGTATAGGCCTAGCGGGAGGAGAAGAGACCCAGTACTTC. Its translation is CASSIGLAGGEETQYF. The variable domain in full, completed from reference TRBV19 and TRBJ2-5, reads DGGITQSPKYLFRKEGQNVTLSCEQNLNHDAMYWYRQDPGQGLRLIYYSQIVNDFQKGDIAEGYSVSREKKESFPLTVTSAQKNPTAFYLCASSIGLAGGEETQYFGPGTRLLVL.

This chain connects TRBV7-9 to TRBJ1-6; D remains ambiguous. This CDR3 is built from 15 residues. Per the germline V gene, CDR1 is SEHNR and CDR2 is FQNEAQ (reference sequence). V was shortened by 0 bases and J by 3 bases, with 6 bases between the two germline ends. The DNA of the CDR3 is TGTGCCAGCAGCTTAGCATCGGTCTATAATTCACCCCTCCACTTT. Translation gives CASSLASVYNSPLHF.

This clone was detected only once. This chain uses TRBV28 with TRBJ1-2; the D gene is possibly TRBD1 (5 bases). The ends were cut back, 5 bases at V and 1 base at J, with 11 bases in the middle. Germline values: CDR1 MDHEN, CDR2 SYDVKM. This CDR3 is 14 amino acids long. The CDR3 region has the DNA TGTGCCAGCAGTCCGGGACTGATTAACTATGGCTACACCTTC. This codes for CASSPGLINYGYTF.